What follows are 27 T cell receptor beta chains derived from one specimen sequenced in a study of vaccination and CD4 T cells after COVID-19. Treatment reported: roughly 10-day PBMC culture with coronavirus spike peptide pools or control peptides (ViraFEST assay). No cognate antigen is known for these TCRs. Cultured CD4+ T cell DNA underwent sequencing with the Oncomine TCR Beta short-read assay. MiXCR, applied by TCRdb to the PCR reads, yields one record per CDR3 protein. The repertoire consists of approximately 13,000 distinct CDR3 sequences, with less than 30% occurring once and the leading ten covering roughly 20%. Material: CD4+ T cells from blood, cultured in vitro, obtained before SARS-CoV-2 vaccination. These receptors were collected from a human donor who received a COVID-19 vaccine.

This clonotype came up a few times. V and J are TRBV30 and TRBJ2-7; D may match TRBD1 or TRBD2 (5 bases each). The CDR3 spans 14 residues. Trimming shortened V by 4 bases and J by 5 bases, and 18 bases separated the two germline ends. The germline gives CDR1 GTSNPN, CDR2 SVGIG (reference sequence). Written as DNA, the CDR3 is TGTGCCTGGAATAAACAGGTTACGAGGGACGAGCAGTACTTC. It specifies CAWNKQVTRDEQYF.

The gene calls are TRBV6-5 and TRBJ1-2, with 8 positions matching TRBD1. The CDR3 length is 14 residues. The germline V gene has CDR1 MNHEY and CDR2 SVGAGI. V shed 4 bases, J shed 7 bases, and the junction held 8 bases outside the gene matches. CDR3 DNA: TGTGCCAGCAGTTCTTTTCAGGGGGCGGTTGGCTACACCTTC. This encodes CASSSFQGAVGYTF.

CDR3 in DNA: TGTGCCAGCAGCCCTCGGACGGATTATGGCTACACCTTC. Translated, it gives CASSPRTDYGYTF. This chain connects TRBV7-9 to TRBJ1-2; D unresolved. V shed 5 bases and J shed 5 bases, with 12 bases lying between them. The CDR3 runs 13 residues. Germline loops: CDR1 SEHNR, CDR2 FQNEAQ (reference sequence). The complete variable domain, with remaining parts taken from reference TRBV7-9 and TRBJ1-2, reads DTGVSQNPRHKITKRGQNVTFRCDPISEHNRLYWYRQTLGQGPEFLTYFQNEAQLEKSRLLSDRFSAERPKGSFSTLEIQRTEQGDSAMYLCASSPRTDYGYTFGSGTRLTVV.

There are a few counts of this clonotype. V and J are TRBV6-1 and TRBJ1-6, with 10 bases matching TRBD1. CDR3 size: 13 residues. V dropped 10 bases and J dropped 7; count of bases not matched to a gene: 4. Germline values: CDR1 MNHNS, CDR2 SASEGT. The CDR3 loop reads CATRDRGNSPLHF. In nucleotides, the CDR3 is TGTGCCACCCGGGACAGGGGCAATTCACCCCTCCACTTT.

This clonotype has a handful of counts. The V gene is TRBV7-2, the J gene TRBJ2-7, with TRBD2 as a possible D gene (5 bases). The CDR3 covers 15 residues. Germline V gives CDR1 SGHTA, CDR2 FQGNSA. Trimming took 6 bases from V and 5 from J, leaving 20 bases between them. The DNA of the CDR3 is TGTGCCAGCAGGGCATCCGCCCGGGGTTCACACGAGCAGTACTTC. Its protein is CASRASARGSHEQYF.

The chain is built from TRBV7-2 and TRBJ2-7, with D possibly being TRBD2 (5 bases). The CDR3 length is 13 residues. Trimming took off 5 bases at V and 0 bases at J, with 8 bases between the two ends. The germline V gene encodes CDR1 SGHTA and CDR2 FQGNSA. The CDR3 DNA sequence: TGTGCCAGCAGCCCGGACTTCTCCTACGAGCAGTACTTC. This codes for CASSPDFSYEQYF.

The CDR3 is CATSHQTGEDTGELFF. The CDR3 DNA reads TGTGCCACCAGCCACCAGACAGGGGAGGACACCGGGGAGCTGTTTTTT. The V call is TRBV24-1, the J call TRBJ2-2, with TRBD1 matching 8 bases. Per the germline V gene, CDR1 is KGHDR and CDR2 is SFDVKD. J lost 3 bases, V lost 7 bases, and 9 bases had no gene match. This CDR3 spans 16 amino acids.

The CDR3 region has the DNA TGTGCCAGCAGTGACTCACGATGGGGCCCCTACGAGCAGTACTTC. Translated, it gives CASSDSRWGPYEQYF. The rearrangement uses TRBV6-4 and TRBJ2-7; tentatively, D is TRBD1 (5 bases). The CDR3 has 15 amino acids. The V and J ends lost 0 bases and 2 bases respectively, with 11 bases between them. Germline assignment: CDR1 MRHNA and CDR2 SNTAGT.

This chain links TRBV27 with TRBJ2-2, with a weak D call TRBD1 (6 bases). Trimming removed 1 base from V and 4 bases from J, with 10 bases in between. This CDR3 has 15 residues. Germline V lookup: CDR1 MNHEY, CDR2 SMNVEV (reference sequence). CDR3: CASSLLAGVTGELFF. The CDR3 region has the DNA TGTGCCAGCAGTTTATTGGCAGGGGTCACCGGGGAGCTGTTTTTT.

The V call is TRBV7-8, the J call TRBJ2-5; D may be TRBD1 or TRBD2 (7 bases each). Germline CDR1 SGHVS, CDR2 FQNEAQ. The CDR3 runs 15 residues. V was cut by 3 bases and J by 2 bases, with 13 bases left in between. The CDR3 DNA reads TGTGCCAGCAGCTTTTTCCAGGGGGGGCAAGAGACCCAGTACTTC. As protein: CASSFFQGGQETQYF.

This clonotype was counted only a few times. V and J are TRBV27 and TRBJ1-2, with D perhaps matching TRBD1 (6 bases). The CDR3 contains 15 residues. Trimming removed 6 bases at V and 4 bases at J, with 18 bases between. Looked up from germline, CDR1 is MNHEY and CDR2 is SMNVEV (reference sequence). The CDR3 sequence is CASSPLPGDLYGYTF. The CDR3 bases are TGTGCCAGCAGCCCACTTCCAGGGGACCTCTATGGCTACACCTTC.

Only a few counts were recorded for this clonotype. The chain uses TRBV12-3 or TRBV12-4 and TRBJ2-2; D is possibly TRBD2 (7 bases). V lost 3 bases, J lost 5 bases, and 13 bases lay in between. CDR3 length: 15 amino acids. This CDR3 is CASSFRGAGTGELFF. The CDR3 nucleotides are TGTGCCAGCAGTTTTCGGGGGGCCGGAACCGGGGAGCTGTTTTTT.

This chain uses TRBV25-1 with TRBJ1-1; D gene ambiguous. Germline-derived CDR1 and CDR2 are MGHDK and SYGVNS. The CDR3 length is 13 residues. Between the trimmed V and J ends, which lost 1 base and 0 bases, there was a span of 3 bases. CDR3 in DNA: TGTGCCAGCAGTGAATGGGTGAACACTGAAGCTTTCTTT. Translation: CASSEWVNTEAFF.

This clonotype is termed medium-sized. The chain carries TRBV15 and TRBJ2-2; D is tentatively TRBD1 or TRBD2 (5 bases each). Trimming took off 1 base at V and 6 bases at J, with 21 bases between the two ends. The CDR3 length is 18 residues. From germline, CDR1 is LNHNV and CDR2 YYDKDF (reference sequence). Here the CDR3 DNA reads TGTGCCACCAGCAGAGTGTTTACAGGTGGATTTAGCGCCGGGGAGCTGTTTTTT. This gives the protein CATSRVFTGGFSAGELFF.

The V and J genes are TRBV7-2 and TRBJ2-7, with D uncertain. The germline CDR1 and CDR2 sequences are SGHTA and FQGNSA. The CDR3 is 15 amino acids. The ends were cut back, 2 bases at V and 1 base at J, with 12 bases in the middle. This chain's CDR3 is CASSLSRTQSYEQYF. The CDR3 DNA sequence: TGTGCCAGCAGCTTATCCAGGACGCAATCCTACGAGCAGTACTTC. The entire variable domain, with the rest obtained from reference TRBV7-2 and TRBJ2-7, is as follows: GAGVSQSPSNKVTEKGKDVELRCDPISGHTALYWYRQSLGQGLEFLIYFQGNSAPDKSGLPSDRFSAERTGGSVSTLTIQRTQQEDSAVYLCASSLSRTQSYEQYFGPGTRLTVT.

The V gene is TRBV20-1, the J gene TRBJ2-5, with D maybe TRBD2 (6 bases). There are 14 residues in the CDR3. The germline V gene encodes CDR1 DFQATT and CDR2 SNEGSKA (reference sequence). Trimming removed 3 bases from V and 5 bases from J, with 16 bases in between. CDR3 amino acids: CSARWGAGLETQYF. In DNA, the CDR3 is TGCAGTGCTAGGTGGGGAGCGGGCCTTGAGACCCAGTACTTC.

This clonotype was detected only a few times. The gene calls are TRBV30 and TRBJ1-2, with a tentative D call TRBD1 (5 bases). The CDR3 runs to 12 residues. Germline V CDR1 and CDR2: GTSNPN, SVGIG (reference sequence). V dropped 1 base and J dropped 9 bases, with 12 bases sitting between them. The DNA for the CDR3 is TGTGCCTGGAGTGCATGGGGACGGCGCTACACCTTC. Its protein is CAWSAWGRRYTF.

The rearrangement uses TRBV11-3 and TRBJ2-3; tentatively, D is TRBD1 (7 bases). The CDR3 has 15 amino acids. V lost 4 bases to trimming and J lost 2 bases, with 13 bases between them. Germline CDR1 SGHNT, CDR2 YENEEA. The CDR3 DNA sequence: TGTGCCAGCAGCTCAGGGGGGCAGATCACAGATACGCAGTATTTT. This sequence encodes CASSSGGQITDTQYF.

This clonotype was observed a single time. The rearrangement links TRBV5-8 to TRBJ1-4; no clear D. The CDR3 sequence is 16 residues long. V was shortened by 3 bases and J by 0 bases, with 12 bases between the two germline ends. The germline V gene has CDR1 SGHTS and CDR2 YDEGEE. This CDR3 reads CASSWWGVSTNEKLFF. CDR3 in DNA: TGTGCCAGCAGCTGGTGGGGTGTCTCAACTAATGAAAAACTGTTTTTT.

This clonotype occurred a few times. The V and J genes are TRBV20-1 and TRBJ2-5; D is unclear. The CDR3 consists of 14 residues. The germline CDR1 and CDR2 sequences are DFQATT and SNEGSKA (reference sequence). Trimming stripped 6 bases from V and 7 bases from J, with 21 bases between. The CDR3 is CSAGKASLPGTQYF. The CDR3 DNA follows: TGCAGTGCCGGAAAAGCAAGCTTACCGGGGACCCAGTACTTC.

The chain uses TRBV20-1 and TRBJ2-3; TRBD1 or TRBD2 may be the D gene (5 bases each). CDR3 length: 12 amino acids. Germline V gene sequence: CDR1 DFQATT, CDR2 SNEGSKA (reference sequence). Trimming cost V 0 bases and J 6 bases, with 7 bases left between them. CDR3 in amino acids: CSARDRDDTQYF. The CDR3 region has the DNA TGCAGTGCTAGAGATCGGGACGATACGCAGTATTTT.

The chain uses TRBV6-1 and TRBJ1-1; 7 nucleotides match TRBD1. This CDR3 comprises 12 residues. The germline V gene has CDR1 MNHNS and CDR2 SASEGT. The trim removed 7 bases at V and 3 bases at J, leaving 2 bases unmatched. CDR3 sequence (DNA): TGTGCCAGCAAAACAGGGGACACTGAAGCTTTCTTT. Its translation: CASKTGDTEAFF.

This clonotype has only a few counts. The genes are TRBV19 and TRBJ1-5, with D possibly being TRBD1 (5 bases). The CDR3 has 14 amino acids. Per germline, CDR1 LNHDA and CDR2 SQIVND (reference sequence). V was clipped by 2 bases and J by 7 bases, with 12 bases between them. CDR3 in amino acids: CASSIRGSGQPQHF. CDR3 coding DNA: TGTGCCAGTAGTATACGGGGGTCTGGACAGCCCCAGCATTTT. The full variable domain, rest sourced from reference TRBV19 and TRBJ1-5, is DGGITQSPKYLFRKEGQNVTLSCEQNLNHDAMYWYRQDPGQGLRLIYYSQIVNDFQKGDIAEGYSVSREKKESFPLTVTSAQKNPTAFYLCASSIRGSGQPQHFGDGTRLSIL.

This clonotype was seen only a few times. This chain uses TRBV7-8 with TRBJ1-5; D gene uncertain. The V gene's germline CDR1 is SGHVS and CDR2 FQNEAQ. The V end was cut by 5 bases, the J end by 4 bases, with 9 bases between. The CDR3 spans 13 residues. The chain's CDR3 is CASSPHVNQPQHF. For the CDR3, the DNA is TGTGCCAGCAGCCCCCATGTGAATCAGCCCCAGCATTTT.

This clonotype was picked up a small number of times. The chain has TRBV2 and TRBJ2-2; 10 positions agree with TRBD1. The V segment lost 6 bases and the J segment 3 bases; nucleotides outside the gene matches: 4. The CDR3 has 15 residues. Germline assignment: CDR1 SNHLY and CDR2 FYNNEI. This CDR3 is CASSPTGGDTGELFF. CDR3 DNA: TGTGCCAGCAGCCCGACAGGGGGCGACACCGGGGAGCTGTTTTTT. The full variable domain, in which reference TRBV2 and TRBJ2-2 provide the parts outside the CDR3, is EPEVTQTPSHQVTQMGQEVILRCVPISNHLYFYWYRQILGQKVEFLVSFYNNEISEKSEIFDDQFSVERPDGSNFTLKIRSTKLEDSAMYFCASSPTGGDTGELFFGEGSRLTVL.

On this clonotype: The DNA is left out, because the CDR3 cannot be placed on it with certainty; the CDR3 is given as TCRdb lists it. The V gene is TRBV7-5, the J gene TRBJ2-7; the table assigns TRBD1, which was not confirmed against the DNA. TRBV7-5 is shown as a pseudogene. The CDR3 spans 19 residues, counting both ends. The chain's CDR3 is CISVSEAEPPGQGIYEQYF.

This clonotype has just a few counts. The chain couples TRBV24-1 to TRBJ2-3; no reliable D call. This CDR3 is built from 15 residues. Trimming removed 9 bases at V and 2 bases at J, with 17 bases between. Looked up from germline, CDR1 is KGHDR and CDR2 is SFDVKD. The CDR3 region has the DNA TGTGCCACCGCCAAGGGTGGGGAAGCCACAGATACGCAGTATTTT. It specifies CATAKGGEATDTQYF.